Detailed here is one T cell receptor (beta chain). This entry belongs to a study of OX40 agonist ivuxolimab in advanced cancers. Some clones are missing from TCRdb's copy, which holds only in-frame ones; the method was immunoSEQ multiplex PCR. Altogether around 92,000 clones are present, approximately 93% being singletons, with the ten largest covering roughly 0.26%. Trimming left V 8 bases short and J 4 bases short, with 12 bases between. Germline CDR1 SGHNT, CDR2 YENEEA. The CDR3 length is 13 residues. The chain has TRBV11-3 and TRBJ1-3; no clear D. Here the sequenced sample was CD4+ or CD8+ T cells sorted from blood, taken in a trial of the OX40 agonist ivuxolimab. The sequence was collected from an adult with an advanced solid tumor such as melanoma, head and neck, liver or kidney cancer. Here the CDR3 reads CASGVRTGNTIYF. The CDR3 DNA reads as TGTGCCAGCGGGGTGAGAACAGGAAACACCATATATTTT.